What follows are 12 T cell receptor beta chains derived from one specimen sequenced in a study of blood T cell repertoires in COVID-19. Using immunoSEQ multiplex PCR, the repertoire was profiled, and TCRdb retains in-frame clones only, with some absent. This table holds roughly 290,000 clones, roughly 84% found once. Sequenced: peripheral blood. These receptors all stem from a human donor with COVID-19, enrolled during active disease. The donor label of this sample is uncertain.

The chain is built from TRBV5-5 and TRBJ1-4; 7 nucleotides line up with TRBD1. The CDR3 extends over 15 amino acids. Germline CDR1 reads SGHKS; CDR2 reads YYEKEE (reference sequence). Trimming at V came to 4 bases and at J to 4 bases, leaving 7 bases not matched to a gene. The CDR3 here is CASSRTGQDNEKLFF. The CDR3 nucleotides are TGTGCCAGCAGCCGGACTGGACAGGATAATGAAAAACTGTTTTTT.

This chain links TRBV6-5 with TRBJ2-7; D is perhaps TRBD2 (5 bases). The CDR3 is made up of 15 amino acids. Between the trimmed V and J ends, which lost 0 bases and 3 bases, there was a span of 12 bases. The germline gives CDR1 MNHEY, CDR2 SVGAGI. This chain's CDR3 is CASSYSRAVGYEQYF. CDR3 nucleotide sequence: TGTGCCAGCAGTTACTCGAGGGCCGTCGGCTACGAGCAGTACTTC.

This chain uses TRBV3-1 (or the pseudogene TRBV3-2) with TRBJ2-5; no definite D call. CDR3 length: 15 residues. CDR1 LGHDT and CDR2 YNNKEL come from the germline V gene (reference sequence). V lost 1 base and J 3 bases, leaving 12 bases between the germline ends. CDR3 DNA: TGTGCCAGCAGCCAAGGGTCCGGGTCCAAAGAGACCCAGTACTTC. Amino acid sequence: CASSQGSGSKETQYF.

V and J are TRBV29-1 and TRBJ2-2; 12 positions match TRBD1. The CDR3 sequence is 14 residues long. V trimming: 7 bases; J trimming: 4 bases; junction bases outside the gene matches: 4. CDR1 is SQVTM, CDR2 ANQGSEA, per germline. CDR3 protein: CSGGQGASTGELFF. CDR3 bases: TGCAGCGGGGGACAGGGGGCGAGCACCGGGGAGCTGTTTTTT.

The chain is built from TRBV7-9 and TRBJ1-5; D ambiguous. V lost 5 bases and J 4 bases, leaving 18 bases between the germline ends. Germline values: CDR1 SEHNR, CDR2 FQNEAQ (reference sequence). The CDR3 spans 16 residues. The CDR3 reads CASSIDTGIGNQPQHF. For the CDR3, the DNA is TGTGCCAGCAGCATAGACACGGGGATAGGAAATCAGCCCCAGCATTTT.

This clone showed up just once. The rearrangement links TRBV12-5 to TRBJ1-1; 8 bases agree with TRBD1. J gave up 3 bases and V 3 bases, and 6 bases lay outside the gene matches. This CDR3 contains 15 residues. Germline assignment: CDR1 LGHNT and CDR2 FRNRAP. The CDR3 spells CASGFQGAAHTEAFF. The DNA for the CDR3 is TGTGCTAGTGGTTTCCAGGGGGCGGCCCACACTGAAGCTTTCTTT.

CDR3 nucleotides: TGTGCCAGCAGCTTGGGGACAGGCATCGTAAATGAAAAACTGTTTTTT. Amino acids: CASSLGTGIVNEKLFF. The J gene is TRBJ1-4, the V gene TRBV5-4; 7 nucleotides line up with TRBD1. The CDR3 runs to 16 residues. V trimming: 0 bases; J trimming: 5 bases; junction bases outside the gene matches: 7. The V gene's germline CDR1 is SGHNT and CDR2 YYREEE (reference sequence).

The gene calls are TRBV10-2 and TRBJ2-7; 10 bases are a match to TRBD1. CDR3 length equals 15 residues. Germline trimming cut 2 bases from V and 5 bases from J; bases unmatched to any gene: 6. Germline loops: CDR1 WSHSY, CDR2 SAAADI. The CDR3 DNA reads TGCGCCAGCAGTGAGGGGACAGGGGCGCGGAACGAGCAGTACTTC. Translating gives CASSEGTGARNEQYF.

The CDR3 spells CASSFGGDGNTIYF. The CDR3 coding sequence is TGTGCCAGCAGCTTTGGAGGGGATGGAAACACCATATATTTT. The genes are TRBV7-9 and TRBJ1-3; TRBD1 might be the D (5 bases). Germline assignment: CDR1 SEHNR and CDR2 FQNEAQ (reference sequence). The CDR3 loop spans 14 amino acids. V was cut by 3 bases and J by 3 bases, with 9 bases left in between.

The CDR3 sequence: CASSQVGGGEGNEKLFF. For the CDR3, the DNA is TGCGCCAGCAGCCAAGTTGGAGGGGGCGAGGGGAATGAAAAACTGTTTTTT. This chain uses TRBV4-1 with TRBJ1-4; 7 bases map to TRBD1. Germline-derived CDR1 and CDR2 are MGHRA and YSYEKL. Trimming took 1 base from V and 5 from J; bases not matched to a gene: 10. This CDR3 contains 17 residues.

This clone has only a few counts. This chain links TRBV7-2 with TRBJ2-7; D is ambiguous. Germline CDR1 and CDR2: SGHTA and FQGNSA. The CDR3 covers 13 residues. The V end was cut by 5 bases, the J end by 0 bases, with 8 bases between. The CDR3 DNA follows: TGTGCCAGCAGCCCGGGTCCCTCCTACGAGCAGTACTTC. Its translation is CASSPGPSYEQYF.

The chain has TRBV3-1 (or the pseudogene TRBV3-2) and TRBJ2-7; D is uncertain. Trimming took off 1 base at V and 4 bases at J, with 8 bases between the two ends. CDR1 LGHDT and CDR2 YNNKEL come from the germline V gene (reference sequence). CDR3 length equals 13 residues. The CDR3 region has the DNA TGTGCCAGCAGCCAAGTCTACGCGTACGAGCAGTACTTC. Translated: CASSQVYAYEQYF.